Sequencing of this T cell receptor beta chain was carried out in a study of cytomegalovirus exposure and HLA in healthy donors. For the study at large: The roughly 100 million unique TCR beta sequences, from around 200 million T cells, were found by an earlier analysis. Study-level points and caveats: According to an earlier analysis, most TCR beta V segments yielded productive rearrangements about 90% or about 30% of the time. Association with HLA alleles at 0.05 false discovery rate was found for roughly 17,000 TCR beta sequences in a later analysis.

Concerning this clone: The target antigen is unknown.

Germline-derived CDR1 and CDR2 are SGHTA and FQGNSA. The CDR3 sequence is 17 residues long. The trim removed 5 bases at V and 7 bases at J, leaving 19 bases unmatched. Healthy bone marrow donors supplied every sample. Vbeta (60) and Jbeta (13) primers were used in the PCR. Clones were read by immunoSEQ multiplex PCR, and TCRdb kept only the in-frame ones, dropping some. The sample holds about 150,000 clones, approximately 9% seen once. Sequencing was performed on PBMCs. The chain couples TRBV7-2 to TRBJ1-2, with TRBD1 matching over 7 bases. The source of this sequence is a male donor in good health and CMV-seronegative. The CDR3 here is CASSPTTHRGRSLGYTF. The CDR3 bases are TGTGCCAGCAGCCCAACCACACACAGGGGACGGAGCCTTGGCTACACCTTC.